This T cell receptor beta chain was captured in a study of OX40 agonist ivuxolimab in advanced cancers. Study-wide context: Each patient was given ivuxolimab into a vein every 2 weeks, at 0.01 to 10 mg/kg. Study results and caveats: Among T cells, CD8+ cells averaged more expanded clones than CD4+ cells.

The J segment lost 3 bases and the V segment lost 3 bases, leaving 8 bases of the junction unmatched. This CDR3 is built from 16 residues. CDR1 and CDR2 from the germline V gene are SQVTM and ANQGSEA. TCRdb's copy holds only in-frame clones and misses some; the assay was immunoSEQ multiplex PCR. The profile shows more than 70,000 clones, approximately 94% of them singletons. To note about this clone: Antigen unknown.

The material was CD4+ or CD8+ T cells sorted from blood, obtained in a trial of the OX40 agonist ivuxolimab. The clonotype originates from an adult with an advanced solid tumor such as melanoma, head and neck, liver or kidney cancer. The V call is TRBV29-1, the J call TRBJ2-3; 11 bases are a match to TRBD2. The CDR3 DNA reads TGCAGCGTTGATCTTTCTAGCGGGAGGTTAACAGATACGCAGTATTTT. It codes for CSVDLSSGRLTDTQYF.